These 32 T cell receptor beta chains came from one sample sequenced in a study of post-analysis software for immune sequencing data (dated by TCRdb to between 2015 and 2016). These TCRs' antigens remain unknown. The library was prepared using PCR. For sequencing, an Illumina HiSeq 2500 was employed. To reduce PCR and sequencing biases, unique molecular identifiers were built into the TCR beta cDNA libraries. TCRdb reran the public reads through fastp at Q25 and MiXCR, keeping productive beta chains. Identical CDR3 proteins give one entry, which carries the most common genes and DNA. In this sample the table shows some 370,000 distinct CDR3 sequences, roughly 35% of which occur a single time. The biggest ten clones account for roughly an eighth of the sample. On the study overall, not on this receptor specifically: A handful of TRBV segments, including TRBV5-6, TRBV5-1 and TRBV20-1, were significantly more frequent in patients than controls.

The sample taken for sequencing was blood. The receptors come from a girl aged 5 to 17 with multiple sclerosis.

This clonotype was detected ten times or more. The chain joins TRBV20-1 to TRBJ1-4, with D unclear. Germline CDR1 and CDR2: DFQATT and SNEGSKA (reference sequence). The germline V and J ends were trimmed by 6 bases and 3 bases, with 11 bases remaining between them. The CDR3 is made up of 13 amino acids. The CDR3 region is CSAAPASNEKLFF. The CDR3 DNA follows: TGCAGTGCAGCCCCAGCCTCTAATGAAAAACTGTTTTTT.

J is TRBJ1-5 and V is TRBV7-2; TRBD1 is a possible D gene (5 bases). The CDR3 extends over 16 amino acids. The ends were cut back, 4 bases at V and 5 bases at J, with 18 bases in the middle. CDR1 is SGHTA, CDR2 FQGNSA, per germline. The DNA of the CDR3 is TGTGCCAGCAGCTCCTCCCTGGCAGGGCTGGATCAGCCCCAGCATTTT. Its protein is CASSSSLAGLDQPQHF.

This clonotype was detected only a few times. Here the CDR3 reads CASSLPSGTSRLRNEQFF. CDR3 DNA sequence: TGCGCCAGCAGCTTACCGTCGGGGACCTCGCGCCTTCGTAATGAGCAGTTCTTC. This chain links TRBV5-1 with TRBJ2-1; D could derive from TRBD1 or TRBD2 (5 bases each). The CDR3 spans 18 residues. V lost 2 bases, J lost 7 bases, and 25 bases lay in between. Germline lookup yields CDR1 SGHRS and CDR2 YFSETQ.

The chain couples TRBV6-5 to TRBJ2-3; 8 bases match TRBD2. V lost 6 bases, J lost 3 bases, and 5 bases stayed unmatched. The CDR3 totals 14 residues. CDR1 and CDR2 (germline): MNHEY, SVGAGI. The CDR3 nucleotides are TGTGCCAGCAGGTTAGCGGGGATGACAGATACGCAGTATTTT. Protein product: CASRLAGMTDTQYF.

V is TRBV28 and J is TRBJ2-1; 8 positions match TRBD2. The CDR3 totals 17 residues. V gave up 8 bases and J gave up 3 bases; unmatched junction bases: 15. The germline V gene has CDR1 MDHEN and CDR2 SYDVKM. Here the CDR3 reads CASLAGKRGTLYNEQFF. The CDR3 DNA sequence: TGTGCCAGCCTTGCGGGGAAGCGGGGGACGCTCTACAATGAGCAGTTCTTC.

This CDR3 reads CSVDREEDYGYTF. CDR3 nucleotide sequence: TGCAGCGTAGACAGGGAAGAAGACTATGGCTACACCTTC. The chain couples TRBV29-1 to TRBJ1-2, with 7 bases aligning to TRBD1. Germline trimming cut 6 bases from V and 3 bases from J; bases unmatched to any gene: 7. The CDR3 covers 13 residues. Germline V lookup: CDR1 SQVTM, CDR2 ANQGSEA.

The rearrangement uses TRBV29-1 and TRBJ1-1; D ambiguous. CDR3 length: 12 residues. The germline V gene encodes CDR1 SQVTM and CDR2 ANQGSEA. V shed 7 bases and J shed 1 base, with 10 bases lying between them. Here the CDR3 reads CSAAGGNTEAFF. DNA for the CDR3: TGCAGCGCCGCCGGAGGGAACACTGAAGCTTTCTTT.

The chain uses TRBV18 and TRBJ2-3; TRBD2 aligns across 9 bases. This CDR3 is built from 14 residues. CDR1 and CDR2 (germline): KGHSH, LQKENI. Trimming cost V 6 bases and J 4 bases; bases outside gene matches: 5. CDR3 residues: CASSSGLASDTQYF. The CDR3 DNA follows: TGTGCCAGCTCCTCGGGACTAGCTTCAGATACGCAGTATTTT. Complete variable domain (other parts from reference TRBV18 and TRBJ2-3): NAGVMQNPRHLVRRRGQEARLRCSPMKGHSHVYWYRQLPEEGLKFMVYLQKENIIDESGMPKERFSAEFPKEGPSILRIQQVVRGDSAAYFCASSSGLASDTQYFGPGTRLTVL.

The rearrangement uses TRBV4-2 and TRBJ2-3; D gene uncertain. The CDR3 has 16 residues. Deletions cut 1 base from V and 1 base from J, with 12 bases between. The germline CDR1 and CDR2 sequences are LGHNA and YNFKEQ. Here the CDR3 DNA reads TGTGCCAGCAGCCAAGTCGCGGAGTACCGCACAGATACGCAGTATTTT. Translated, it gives CASSQVAEYRTDTQYF.

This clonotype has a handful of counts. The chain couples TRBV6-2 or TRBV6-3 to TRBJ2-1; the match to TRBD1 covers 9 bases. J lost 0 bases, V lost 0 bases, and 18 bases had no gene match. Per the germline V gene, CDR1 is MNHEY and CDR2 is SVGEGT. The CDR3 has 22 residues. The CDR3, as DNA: TGTGCCAGCAGTTACTCGAAGGGCGGGGGACAGGGTTCACAGAGCTCCTACAATGAGCAGTTCTTC. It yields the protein CASSYSKGGGQGSQSSYNEQFF.

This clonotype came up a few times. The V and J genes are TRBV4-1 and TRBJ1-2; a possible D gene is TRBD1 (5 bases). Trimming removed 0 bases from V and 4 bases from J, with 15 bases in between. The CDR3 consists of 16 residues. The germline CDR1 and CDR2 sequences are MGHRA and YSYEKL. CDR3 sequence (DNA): TGCGCCAGCAGCCAAGAAGGGACCCTGACTGGCTATGGCTACACCTTC. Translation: CASSQEGTLTGYGYTF.

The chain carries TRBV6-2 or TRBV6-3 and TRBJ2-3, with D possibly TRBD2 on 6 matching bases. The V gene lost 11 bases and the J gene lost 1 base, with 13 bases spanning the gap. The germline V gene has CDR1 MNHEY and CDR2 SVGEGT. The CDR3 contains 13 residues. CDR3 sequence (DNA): TGTGCCCACCGGGACTCAGGCACAGATACGCAGTATTTT. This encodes CAHRDSGTDTQYF.

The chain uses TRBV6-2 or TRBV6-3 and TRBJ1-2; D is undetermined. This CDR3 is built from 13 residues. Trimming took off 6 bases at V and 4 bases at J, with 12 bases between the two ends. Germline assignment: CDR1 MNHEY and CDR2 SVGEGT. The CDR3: CASSRRSSYGYTF. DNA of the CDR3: TGTGCCAGCAGCCGACGGAGCTCCTATGGCTACACCTTC.

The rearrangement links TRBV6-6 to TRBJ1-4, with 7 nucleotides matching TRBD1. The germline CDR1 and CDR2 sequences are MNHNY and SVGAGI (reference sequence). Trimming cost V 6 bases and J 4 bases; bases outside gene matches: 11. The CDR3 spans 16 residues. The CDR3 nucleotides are TGTGCCAGCAGCACCGCAACAGGGGCCGTTAATGAAAAACTGTTTTTT. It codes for CASSTATGAVNEKLFF.

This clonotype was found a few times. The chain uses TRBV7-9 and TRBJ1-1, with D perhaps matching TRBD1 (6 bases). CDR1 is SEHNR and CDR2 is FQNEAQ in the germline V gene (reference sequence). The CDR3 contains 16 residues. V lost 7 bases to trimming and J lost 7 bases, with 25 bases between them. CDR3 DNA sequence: TGTGCCAGCAAGGACAGCTTGGGTAGGAACAGACATGAAGCTTTCTTT. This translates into CASKDSLGRNRHEAFF.

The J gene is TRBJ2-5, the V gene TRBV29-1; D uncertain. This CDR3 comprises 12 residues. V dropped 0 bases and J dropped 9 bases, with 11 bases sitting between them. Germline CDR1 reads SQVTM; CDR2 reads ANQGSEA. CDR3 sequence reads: CSVEDLRQSQYF. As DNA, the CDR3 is TGCAGCGTTGAAGATCTTAGGCAATCCCAGTACTTC.

The CDR3 DNA reads as TGTGCCACCAGCAGAGATAGGGGGCCAGGTACGCAGTATTTT. As protein: CATSRDRGPGTQYF. V gene TRBV15 combines with J gene TRBJ2-3, with 7 positions matching TRBD1. This CDR3 spans 14 amino acids. V was pared by 0 bases and J by 8 bases, with 5 bases of the junction left unmatched. Germline V gives CDR1 LNHNV, CDR2 YYDKDF (reference sequence).

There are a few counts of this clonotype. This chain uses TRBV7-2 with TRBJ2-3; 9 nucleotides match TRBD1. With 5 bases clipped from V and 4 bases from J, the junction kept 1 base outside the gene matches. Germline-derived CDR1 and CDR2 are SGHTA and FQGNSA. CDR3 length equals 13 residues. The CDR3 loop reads CASSRDRADTQYF. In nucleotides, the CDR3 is TGTGCCAGCAGCCGGGACAGGGCAGATACGCAGTATTTT.

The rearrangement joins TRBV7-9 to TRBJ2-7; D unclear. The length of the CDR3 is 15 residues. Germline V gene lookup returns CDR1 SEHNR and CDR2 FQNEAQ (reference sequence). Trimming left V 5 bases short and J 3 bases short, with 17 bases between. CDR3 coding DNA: TGTGCCAGCAGCCGACCCGACGGAGTCCTCTACGAGCAGTACTTC. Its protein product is CASSRPDGVLYEQYF.

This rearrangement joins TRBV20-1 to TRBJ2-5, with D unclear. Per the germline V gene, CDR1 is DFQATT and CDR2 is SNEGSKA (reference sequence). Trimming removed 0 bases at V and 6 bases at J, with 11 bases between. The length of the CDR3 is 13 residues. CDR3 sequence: CSARDGVLKTQYF. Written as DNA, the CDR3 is TGCAGTGCTAGAGATGGAGTATTAAAGACCCAGTACTTC.

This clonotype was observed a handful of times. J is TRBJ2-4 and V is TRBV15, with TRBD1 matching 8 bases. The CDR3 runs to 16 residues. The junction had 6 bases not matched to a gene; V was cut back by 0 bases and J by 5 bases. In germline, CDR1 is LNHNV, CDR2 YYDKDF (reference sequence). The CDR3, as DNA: TGTGCCACCAGCAGAGATCTCTCAGGGGGCGAAAACATTCAGTACTTC. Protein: CATSRDLSGGENIQYF.

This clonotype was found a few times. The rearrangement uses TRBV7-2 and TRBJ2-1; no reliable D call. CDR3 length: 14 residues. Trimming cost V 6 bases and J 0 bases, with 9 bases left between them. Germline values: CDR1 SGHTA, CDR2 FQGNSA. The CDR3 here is CASRSDGSYNEQFF. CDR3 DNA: TGTGCCAGCAGATCGGACGGCTCCTACAATGAGCAGTTCTTC.

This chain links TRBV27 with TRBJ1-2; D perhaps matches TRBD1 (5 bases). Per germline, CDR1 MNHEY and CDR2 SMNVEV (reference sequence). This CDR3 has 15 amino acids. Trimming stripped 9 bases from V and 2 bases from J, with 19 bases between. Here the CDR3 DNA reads TGTGCCAGGCTCGACGGGGCTTCGGGAAACTATGGCTACACCTTC. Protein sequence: CARLDGASGNYGYTF.

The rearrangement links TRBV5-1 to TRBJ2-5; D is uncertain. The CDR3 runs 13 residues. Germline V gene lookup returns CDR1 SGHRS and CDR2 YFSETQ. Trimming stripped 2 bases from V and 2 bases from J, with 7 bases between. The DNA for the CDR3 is TGCGCCAGCAGCTTCAGCAGTCAAGAGACCCAGTACTTC. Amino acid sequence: CASSFSSQETQYF.

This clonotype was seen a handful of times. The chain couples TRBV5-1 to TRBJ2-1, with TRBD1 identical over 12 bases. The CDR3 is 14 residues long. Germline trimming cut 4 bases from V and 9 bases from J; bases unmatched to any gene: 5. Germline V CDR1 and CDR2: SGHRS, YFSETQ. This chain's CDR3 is CASSLGQGAVEQFF. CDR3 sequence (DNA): TGCGCCAGCAGCCTGGGACAGGGGGCCGTTGAGCAGTTCTTC.

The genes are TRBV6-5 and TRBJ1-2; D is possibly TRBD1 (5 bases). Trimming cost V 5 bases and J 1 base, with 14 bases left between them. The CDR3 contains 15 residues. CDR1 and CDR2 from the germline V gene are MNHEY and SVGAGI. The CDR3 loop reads CASSTPRGSNYGYTF. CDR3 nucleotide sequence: TGTGCCAGCAGTACACCCCGGGGCAGTAACTATGGCTACACCTTC.

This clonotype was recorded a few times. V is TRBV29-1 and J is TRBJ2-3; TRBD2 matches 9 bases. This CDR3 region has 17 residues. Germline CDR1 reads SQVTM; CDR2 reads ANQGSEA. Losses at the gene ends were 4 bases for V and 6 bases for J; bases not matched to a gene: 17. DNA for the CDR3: TGCAGCGTTGTGCGGCCTTTAGCGGGGGCACTAGGGGATACGCAGTATTTT. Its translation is CSVVRPLAGALGDTQYF.

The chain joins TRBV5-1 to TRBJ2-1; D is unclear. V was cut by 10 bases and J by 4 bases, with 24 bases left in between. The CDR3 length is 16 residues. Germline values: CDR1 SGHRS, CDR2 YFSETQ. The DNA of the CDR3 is TGCGCCGGCGGCTCGCCCGACACCAGTATTTACAATGAGCAGTTCTTC. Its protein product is CAGGSPDTSIYNEQFF.

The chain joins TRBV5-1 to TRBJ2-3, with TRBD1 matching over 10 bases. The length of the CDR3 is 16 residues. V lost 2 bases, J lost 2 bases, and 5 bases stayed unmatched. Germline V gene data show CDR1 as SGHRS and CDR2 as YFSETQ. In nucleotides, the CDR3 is TGCGCCAGCAGCTTTCCCAGACAGGGGGCCACAGATACGCAGTATTTT. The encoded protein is CASSFPRQGATDTQYF. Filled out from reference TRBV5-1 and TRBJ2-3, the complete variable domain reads KAGVTQTPRYLIKTRGQQVTLSCSPISGHRSVSWYQQTPGQGLQFLFEYFSETQRNKGNFPGRFSGRQFSNSRSEMNVSTLELGDSALYLCASSFPRQGATDTQYFGPGTRLTVL.

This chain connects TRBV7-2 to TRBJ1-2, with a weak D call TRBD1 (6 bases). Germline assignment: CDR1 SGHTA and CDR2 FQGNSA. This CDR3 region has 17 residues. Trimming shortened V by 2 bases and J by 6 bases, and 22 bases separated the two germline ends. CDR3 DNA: TGTGCCAGCAGCTTATTTTTAACGCAGGGGCAAGGTGATGGCTACACCTTC. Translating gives CASSLFLTQGQGDGYTF.

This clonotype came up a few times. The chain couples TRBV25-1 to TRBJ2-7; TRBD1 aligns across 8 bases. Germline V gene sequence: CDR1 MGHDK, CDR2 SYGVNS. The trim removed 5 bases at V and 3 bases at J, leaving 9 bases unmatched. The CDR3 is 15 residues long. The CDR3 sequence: CASSTSRTGNYEQYF. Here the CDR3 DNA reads TGTGCCAGCAGTACCTCCCGGACAGGGAACTACGAGCAGTACTTC.

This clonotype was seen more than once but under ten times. The CDR3 region is CASSFRTASFYNEQFF. In DNA, the CDR3 is TGCGCCAGCAGCTTCCGGACAGCGAGCTTCTACAATGAGCAGTTCTTC. This chain joins TRBV5-1 and TRBJ2-1; D is perhaps TRBD1 (6 bases). Germline values: CDR1 SGHRS, CDR2 YFSETQ. Trimming stripped 2 bases from V and 3 bases from J, with 15 bases between. The CDR3 has 16 residues.